This T cell receptor beta chain originates from a study of immune characterization of retroperitoneal liposarcoma. From the PCR reads, TCRdb called clonotypes with MiXCR, one entry per CDR3 protein. The sample lists 2,700 or so distinct CDR3 sequences, 35% to 40% seen once, with about 22% in the top ten. Input material: tumor tissue. The receptor was isolated from a male donor with retroperitoneal liposarcoma.

DNA for the CDR3: TGCGCCAGCAGTGTGGGCAGTGTCGGCAATGAGCAGTTCTTC. It codes for CASSVGSVGNEQFF. The chain joins TRBV10-1 to TRBJ2-1; D gene ambiguous. Trimming shortened V by 4 bases and J by 6 bases, and 13 bases separated the two germline ends. The CDR3 has 14 amino acids. In germline, CDR1 is WNHNN, CDR2 SYGVQD (reference sequence).